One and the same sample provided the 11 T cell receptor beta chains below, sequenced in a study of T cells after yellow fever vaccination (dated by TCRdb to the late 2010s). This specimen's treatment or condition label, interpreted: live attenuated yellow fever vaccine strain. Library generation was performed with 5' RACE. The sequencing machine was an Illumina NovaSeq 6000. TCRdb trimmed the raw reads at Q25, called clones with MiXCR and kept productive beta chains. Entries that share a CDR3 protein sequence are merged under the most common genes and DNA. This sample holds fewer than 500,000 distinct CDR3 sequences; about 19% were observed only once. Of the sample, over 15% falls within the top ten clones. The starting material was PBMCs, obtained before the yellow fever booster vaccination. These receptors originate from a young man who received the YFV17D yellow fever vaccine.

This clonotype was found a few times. CDR3 in DNA: TGTGCCAGCAGTTTGGGGCCAAGTTCGGAAAAACTGTTTTTT. Its protein product is CASSLGPSSEKLFF. The V call is TRBV12-3 or TRBV12-4, the J call TRBJ1-4; possible D gene TRBD1, 5 bases. The V gene lost 3 bases and the J gene lost 8 bases, with 13 bases spanning the gap. The CDR3 is 14 residues long.

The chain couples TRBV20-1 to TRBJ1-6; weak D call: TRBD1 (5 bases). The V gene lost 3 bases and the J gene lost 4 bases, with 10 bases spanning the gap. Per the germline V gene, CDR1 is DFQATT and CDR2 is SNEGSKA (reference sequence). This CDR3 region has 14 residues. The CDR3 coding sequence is TGCAGTGCTAGCCAGGCAGGGTATAATTCACCCCTCCACTTT. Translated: CSASQAGYNSPLHF.

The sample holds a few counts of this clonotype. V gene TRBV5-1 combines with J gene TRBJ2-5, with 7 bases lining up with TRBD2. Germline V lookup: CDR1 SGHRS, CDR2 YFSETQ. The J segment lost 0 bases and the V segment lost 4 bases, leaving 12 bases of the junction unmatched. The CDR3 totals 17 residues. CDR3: CASSQALVLADQETQYF. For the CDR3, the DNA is TGCGCCAGCAGCCAGGCCTTAGTCCTAGCGGACCAAGAGACCCAGTACTTC.

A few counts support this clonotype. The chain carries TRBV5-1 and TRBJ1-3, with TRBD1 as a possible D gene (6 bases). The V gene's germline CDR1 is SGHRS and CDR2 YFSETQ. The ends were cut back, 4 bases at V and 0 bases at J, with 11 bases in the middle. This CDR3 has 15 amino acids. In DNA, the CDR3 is TGCGCCAGCAGCGGAACAGGGTACTCTGGAAACACCATATATTTT. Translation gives CASSGTGYSGNTIYF. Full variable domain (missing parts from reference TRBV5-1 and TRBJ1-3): KAGVTQTPRYLIKTRGQQVTLSCSPISGHRSVSWYQQTPGQGLQFLFEYFSETQRNKGNFPGRFSGRQFSNSRSEMNVSTLELGDSALYLCASSGTGYSGNTIYFGEGSWLTVV.

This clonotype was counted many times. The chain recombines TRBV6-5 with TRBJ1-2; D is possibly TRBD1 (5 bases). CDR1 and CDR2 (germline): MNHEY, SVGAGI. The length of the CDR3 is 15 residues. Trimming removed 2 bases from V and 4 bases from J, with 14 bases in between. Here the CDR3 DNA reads TGTGCCAGCAGTTACGTCGGGGCGGCGGGCTATGGCTACACCTTC. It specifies CASSYVGAAGYGYTF.

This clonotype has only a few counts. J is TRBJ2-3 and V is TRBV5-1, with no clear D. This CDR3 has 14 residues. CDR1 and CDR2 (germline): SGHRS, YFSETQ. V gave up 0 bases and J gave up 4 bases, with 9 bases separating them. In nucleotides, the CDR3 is TGCGCCAGCAGCTTGGGGAGCTTTTCAGATACGCAGTATTTT. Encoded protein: CASSLGSFSDTQYF. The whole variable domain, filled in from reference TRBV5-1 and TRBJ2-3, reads KAGVTQTPRYLIKTRGQQVTLSCSPISGHRSVSWYQQTPGQGLQFLFEYFSETQRNKGNFPGRFSGRQFSNSRSEMNVSTLELGDSALYLCASSLGSFSDTQYFGPGTRLTVL.

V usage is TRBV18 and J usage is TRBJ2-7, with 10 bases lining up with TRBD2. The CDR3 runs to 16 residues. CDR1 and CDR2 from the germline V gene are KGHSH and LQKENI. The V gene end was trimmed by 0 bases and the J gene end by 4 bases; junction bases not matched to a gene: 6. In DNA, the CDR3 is TGTGCCAGCTCACCACCCACTAGCGGGGCTTTTTACGAGCAGTACTTC. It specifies CASSPPTSGAFYEQYF.

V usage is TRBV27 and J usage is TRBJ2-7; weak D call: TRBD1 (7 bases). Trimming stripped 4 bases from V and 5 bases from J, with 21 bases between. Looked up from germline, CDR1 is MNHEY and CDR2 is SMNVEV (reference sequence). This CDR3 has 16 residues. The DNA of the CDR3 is TGTGCCAGCAGTTCACTACCCGACAGGGCGGGAAACGAGCAGTACGTC. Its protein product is CASSSLPDRAGNEQYV.

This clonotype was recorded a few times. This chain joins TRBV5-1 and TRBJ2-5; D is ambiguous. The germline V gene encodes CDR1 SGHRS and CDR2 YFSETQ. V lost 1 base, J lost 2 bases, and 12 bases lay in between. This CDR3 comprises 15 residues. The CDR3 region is CASSLLVGSQETQYF. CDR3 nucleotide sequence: TGCGCCAGCAGCTTGCTGGTCGGCTCGCAAGAGACCCAGTACTTC.

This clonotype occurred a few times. This chain's CDR3 is CASFGASYEQYV. CDR3 DNA: TGTGCCAGCTTCGGGGCCTCCTACGAGCAGTACGTC. The rearrangement uses TRBV7-9 and TRBJ2-7; D tentatively fits TRBD1 or TRBD2 (5 bases each). CDR3 length equals 12 residues. Germline-derived CDR1 and CDR2 are SEHNR and FQNEAQ (reference sequence). V lost 8 bases and J lost 0, with 8 bases in between.

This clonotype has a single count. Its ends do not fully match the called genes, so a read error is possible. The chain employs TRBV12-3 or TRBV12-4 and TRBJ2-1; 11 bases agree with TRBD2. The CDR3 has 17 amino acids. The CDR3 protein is CASSPTSGANSYTEQFF. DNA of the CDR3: TGTGCCAGCAGCCCGACTAGCGGGGCTAACTCCTACACTGAGCAGTTCTTC.